A selection of T cell receptor beta chains follows, all from one sample in a study of T-cell reconstitution after alpha-beta-depleted transplantation in children. MiXCR was run by TCRdb on the PCR reads, yielding one entry per CDR3 protein. Of 300,000 to 350,000 distinct CDR3 sequences listed, around 16% were seen once; the top ten hold roughly 41%. The sequences come from PBMCs, mostly from graft donor cells, collected 360 days after TCRalphabeta/CD19-depleted stem cell transplant. The receptors shown here come from a male patient between 2 and 15 years old who had a stem cell transplant for acute lymphoblastic leukemia, so the T cells may come from the graft donor. The conserved cysteine and the conserved F or W are not part of the CDR3 here.

v_gene: TRBV24-1; j_gene: TRBJ2-5; CDR3aa: ATSDPWDRLETQY
v_gene: TRBV29-1; j_gene: TRBJ2-1; CDR3aa: SVEGHYNEQF
v_gene: TRBV6-2/TRBV6-3; j_gene: TRBJ2-1; CDR3aa: ASSYLNSGTSRYEQF
v_gene: TRBV7-9; j_gene: TRBJ1-1; CDR3aa: ASSLGGGEAF
v_gene: TRBV12-3/TRBV12-4; j_gene: TRBJ1-1; CDR3aa: ASSFRVNTEAF
v_gene: TRBV12-3/TRBV12-4; j_gene: TRBJ2-5; CDR3aa: ASSLGGGGNGQY
v_gene: TRBV25-1; j_gene: TRBJ2-7; CDR3aa: ASSYRNEQY
v_gene: TRBV9; j_gene: TRBJ2-1; CDR3aa: ASSVVPGQGVNEQF
v_gene: TRBV28; j_gene: TRBJ2-7; CDR3aa: ASRGRGTSGTYEQY
v_gene: TRBV7-2; j_gene: TRBJ2-7; CDR3aa: ASSLPGLAYEQY
v_gene: TRBV4-2; j_gene: TRBJ2-6; CDR3aa: ASSLILLAGTGANVLT
v_gene: TRBV20-1; j_gene: TRBJ2-1; CDR3aa: SARGYSAHYNEQF
v_gene: TRBV20-1; j_gene: TRBJ2-1; CDR3aa: SARRDNEQF
v_gene: TRBV11-2; j_gene: TRBJ2-7; CDR3aa: ASSLTGDRVYEQY
v_gene: TRBV25-1; j_gene: TRBJ2-1; CDR3aa: ASSLAGQAYNEQF
v_gene: TRBV6-9; j_gene: TRBJ1-6; CDR3aa: ASSDGTPYNSPLH
v_gene: TRBV16; j_gene: TRBJ2-4; CDR3aa: ASSLHSLAKNIQY
v_gene: TRBV18; j_gene: TRBJ2-7; CDR3aa: ASSPPRAYEQY
v_gene: TRBV11-2; j_gene: TRBJ2-7; CDR3aa: ASSLRPGTSGRGGGYEQY
v_gene: TRBV28; j_gene: TRBJ1-5; CDR3aa: ASSSVGKRQTDQPQH
v_gene: TRBV3-1; j_gene: TRBJ2-3; CDR3aa: ASSLLPLGWPNSEYTDTQY
v_gene: TRBV11-2; j_gene: TRBJ2-5; CDR3aa: ASSLGRGQALQETQY